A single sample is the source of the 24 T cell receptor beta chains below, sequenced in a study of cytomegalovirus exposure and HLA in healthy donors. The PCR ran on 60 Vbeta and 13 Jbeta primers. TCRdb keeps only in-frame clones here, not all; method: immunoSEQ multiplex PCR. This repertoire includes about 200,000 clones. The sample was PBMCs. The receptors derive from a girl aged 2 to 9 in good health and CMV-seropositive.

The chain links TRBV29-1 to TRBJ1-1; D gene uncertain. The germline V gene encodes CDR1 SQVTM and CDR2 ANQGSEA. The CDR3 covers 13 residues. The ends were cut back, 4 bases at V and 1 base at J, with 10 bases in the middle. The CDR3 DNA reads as TGCAGCGTTGTGCGGCCTGGGAACACTGAAGCTTTCTTT. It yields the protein CSVVRPGNTEAFF.

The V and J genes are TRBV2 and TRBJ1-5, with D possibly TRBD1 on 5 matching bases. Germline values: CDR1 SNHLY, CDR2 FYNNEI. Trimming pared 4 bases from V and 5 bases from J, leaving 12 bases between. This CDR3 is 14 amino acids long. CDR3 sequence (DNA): TGTGCCAGCAGTGCCAGGGTAGTGGATCAGCCCCAGCATTTT. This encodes CASSARVVDQPQHF.

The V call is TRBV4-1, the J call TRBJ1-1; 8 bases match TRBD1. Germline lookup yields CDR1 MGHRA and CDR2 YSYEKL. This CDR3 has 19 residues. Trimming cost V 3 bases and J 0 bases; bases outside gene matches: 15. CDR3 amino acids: CASSHPVRGQRKMNTEAFF. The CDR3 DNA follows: TGCGCCAGCAGCCACCCCGTCAGGGGGCAAAGAAAGATGAACACTGAAGCTTTCTTT.

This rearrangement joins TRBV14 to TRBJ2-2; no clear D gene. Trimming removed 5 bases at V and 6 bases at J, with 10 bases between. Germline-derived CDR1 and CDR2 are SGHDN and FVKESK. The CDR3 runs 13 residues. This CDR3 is CASSIYSPGELFF. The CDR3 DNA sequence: TGTGCCAGCAGCATTTATTCCCCCGGGGAGCTGTTTTTT.

CDR3 bases: TGTGCCACCACTGGTCTGGAGGACTCTGGAAACACCATATATTTT. This gives the protein CATTGLEDSGNTIYF. This chain connects TRBV28 to TRBJ1-3, with D unresolved. The CDR3 sequence is 15 residues long. The V gene lost 10 bases and the J gene lost 0 bases, with 16 bases spanning the gap. Germline values: CDR1 MDHEN, CDR2 SYDVKM.

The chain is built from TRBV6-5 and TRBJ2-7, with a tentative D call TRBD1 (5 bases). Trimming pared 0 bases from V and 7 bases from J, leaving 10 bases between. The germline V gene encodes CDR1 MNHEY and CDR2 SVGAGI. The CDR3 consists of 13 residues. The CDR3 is CASSYSKGWEQYF. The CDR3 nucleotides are TGTGCCAGCAGTTACTCGAAGGGGTGGGAGCAGTACTTC.

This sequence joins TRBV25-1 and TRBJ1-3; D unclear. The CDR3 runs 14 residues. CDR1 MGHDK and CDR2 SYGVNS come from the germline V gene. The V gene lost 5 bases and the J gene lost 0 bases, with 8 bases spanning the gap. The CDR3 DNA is TGTGCCAGCAGTCAGGATTACTCTGGAAACACCATATATTTT. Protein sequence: CASSQDYSGNTIYF. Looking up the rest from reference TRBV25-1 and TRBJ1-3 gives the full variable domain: EADIYQTPRYLVIGTGKKITLECSQTMGHDKMYWYQQDPGMELHLIHYSYGVNSTEKGDLSSESTVSRIRTEHFPLTLESARPSHTSQYLCASSQDYSGNTIYFGEGSWLTVV.

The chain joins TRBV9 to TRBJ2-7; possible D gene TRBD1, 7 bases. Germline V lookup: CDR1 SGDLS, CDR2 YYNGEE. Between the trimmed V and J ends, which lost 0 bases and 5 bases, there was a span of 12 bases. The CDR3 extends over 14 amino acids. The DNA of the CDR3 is TGTGCCAGCAGCGTAGTGGGCGGGACAGACGAGCAGTACTTC. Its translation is CASSVVGGTDEQYF.

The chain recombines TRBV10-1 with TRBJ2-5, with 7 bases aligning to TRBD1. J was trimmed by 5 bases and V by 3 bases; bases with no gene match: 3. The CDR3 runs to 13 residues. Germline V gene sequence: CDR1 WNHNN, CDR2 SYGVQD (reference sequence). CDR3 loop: CASSEGGRETQYF. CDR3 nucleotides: TGCGCCAGCAGTGAAGGGGGCCGGGAGACCCAGTACTTC.

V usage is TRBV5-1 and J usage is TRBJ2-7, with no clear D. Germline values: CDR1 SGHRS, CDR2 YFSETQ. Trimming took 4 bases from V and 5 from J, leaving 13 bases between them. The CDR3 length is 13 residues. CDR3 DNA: TGCGCCAGCAGCCGAGACATTCGCGACGAGCAGTACTTC. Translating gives CASSRDIRDEQYF.

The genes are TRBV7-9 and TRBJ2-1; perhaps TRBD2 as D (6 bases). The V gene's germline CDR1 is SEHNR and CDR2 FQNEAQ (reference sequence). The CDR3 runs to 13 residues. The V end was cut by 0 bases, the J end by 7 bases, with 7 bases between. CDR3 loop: CASSLAGGNEQFF. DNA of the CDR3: TGTGCCAGCAGCTTAGCCGGGGGAAATGAGCAGTTCTTC. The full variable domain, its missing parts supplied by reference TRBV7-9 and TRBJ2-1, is DTGVSQNPRHKITKRGQNVTFRCDPISEHNRLYWYRQTLGQGPEFLTYFQNEAQLEKSRLLSDRFSAERPKGSFSTLEIQRTEQGDSAMYLCASSLAGGNEQFFGPGTRLTVL.

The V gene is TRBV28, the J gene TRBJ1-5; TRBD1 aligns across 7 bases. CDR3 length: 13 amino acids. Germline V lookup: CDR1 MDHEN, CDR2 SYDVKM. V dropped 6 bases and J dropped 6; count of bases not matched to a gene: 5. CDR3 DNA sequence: TGTGCCAGCAGGACAGGGCTGGGTCAGCCCCAGCATTTT. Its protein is CASRTGLGQPQHF.

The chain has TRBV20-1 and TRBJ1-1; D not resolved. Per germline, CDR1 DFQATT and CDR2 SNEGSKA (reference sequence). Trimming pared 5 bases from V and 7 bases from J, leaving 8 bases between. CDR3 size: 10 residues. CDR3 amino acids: CSASPFEAFF. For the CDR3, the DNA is TGCAGTGCTTCCCCTTTTGAAGCTTTCTTT.

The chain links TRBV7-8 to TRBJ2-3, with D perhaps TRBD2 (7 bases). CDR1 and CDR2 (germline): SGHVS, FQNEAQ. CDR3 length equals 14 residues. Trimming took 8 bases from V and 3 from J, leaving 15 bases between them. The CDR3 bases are TGTGCCAGCTGCAAAGGGAGGGGGACAGATACGCAGTATTTT. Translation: CASCKGRGTDTQYF.

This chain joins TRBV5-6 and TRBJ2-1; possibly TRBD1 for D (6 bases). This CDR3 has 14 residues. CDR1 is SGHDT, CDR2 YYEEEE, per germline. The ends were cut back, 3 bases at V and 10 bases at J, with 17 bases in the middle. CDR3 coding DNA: TGTGCCAGCAGCTCCGATAATTCCGGGACAGAGCAGTTCTTC. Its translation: CASSSDNSGTEQFF.

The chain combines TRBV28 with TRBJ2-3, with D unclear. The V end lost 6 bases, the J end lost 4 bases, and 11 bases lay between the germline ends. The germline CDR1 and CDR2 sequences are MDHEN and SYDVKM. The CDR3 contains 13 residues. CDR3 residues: CASRQKTPDTQYF. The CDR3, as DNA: TGTGCCAGCAGACAGAAAACCCCAGATACGCAGTATTTT.

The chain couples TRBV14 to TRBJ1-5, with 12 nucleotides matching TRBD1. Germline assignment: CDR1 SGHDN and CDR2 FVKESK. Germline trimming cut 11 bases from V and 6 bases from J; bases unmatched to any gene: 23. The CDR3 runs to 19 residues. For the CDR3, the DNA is TGTGCCCTCAAGAGGGGTCCCAAGGGGGACAGGGGGCTGAGTCAGCCCCAGCATTTT. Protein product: CALKRGPKGDRGLSQPQHF.

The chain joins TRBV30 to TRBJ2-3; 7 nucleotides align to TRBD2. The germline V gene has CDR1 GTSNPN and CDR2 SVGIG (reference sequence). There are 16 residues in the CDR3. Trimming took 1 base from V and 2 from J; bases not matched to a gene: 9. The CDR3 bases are TGTGCCTGGAGTGAGGGAACTAGCGCTTACACAGATACGCAGTATTTT. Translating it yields CAWSEGTSAYTDTQYF.

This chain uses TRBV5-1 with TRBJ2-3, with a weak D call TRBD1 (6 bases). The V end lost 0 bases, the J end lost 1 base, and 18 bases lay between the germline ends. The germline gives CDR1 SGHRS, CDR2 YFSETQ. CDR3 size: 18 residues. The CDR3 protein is CASSLVQADRIGTDTQYF. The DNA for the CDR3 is TGCGCCAGCAGCTTGGTCCAGGCCGACAGGATTGGCACAGATACGCAGTATTTT.

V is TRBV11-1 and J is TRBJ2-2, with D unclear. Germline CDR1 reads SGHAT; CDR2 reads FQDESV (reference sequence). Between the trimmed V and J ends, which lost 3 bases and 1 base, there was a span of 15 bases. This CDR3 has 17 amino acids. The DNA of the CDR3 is TGTGCCAGCAGCTTTTCCAGACACCACGGGAACACCGGGGAGCTGTTTTTT. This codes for CASSFSRHHGNTGELFF.

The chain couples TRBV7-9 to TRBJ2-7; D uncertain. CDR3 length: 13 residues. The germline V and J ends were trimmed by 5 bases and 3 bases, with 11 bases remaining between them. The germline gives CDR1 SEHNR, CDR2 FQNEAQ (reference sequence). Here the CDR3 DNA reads TGTGCCAGCAGCCTCATCTTGCGCTACGAGCAGTACTTC. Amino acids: CASSLILRYEQYF.

CDR3 amino acids: CASSVETSWGTTDTQYF. CDR3 DNA: TGTGCCAGCAGCGTAGAGACATCCTGGGGCACCACAGATACGCAGTATTTT. V and J are TRBV9 and TRBJ2-3, with D possibly TRBD1 on 5 matching bases. This CDR3 contains 17 residues. The V gene's germline CDR1 is SGDLS and CDR2 YYNGEE. Trimming cost V 0 bases and J 2 bases, with 16 bases left between them.

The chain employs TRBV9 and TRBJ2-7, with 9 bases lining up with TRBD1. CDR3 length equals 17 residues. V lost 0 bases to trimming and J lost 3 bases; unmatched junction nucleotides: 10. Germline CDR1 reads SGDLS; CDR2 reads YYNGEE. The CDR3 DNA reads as TGTGCCAGCAGCGTAGGTGAGGGACAGGGCCTTATCTACGAGCAGTACTTC. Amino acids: CASSVGEGQGLIYEQYF.

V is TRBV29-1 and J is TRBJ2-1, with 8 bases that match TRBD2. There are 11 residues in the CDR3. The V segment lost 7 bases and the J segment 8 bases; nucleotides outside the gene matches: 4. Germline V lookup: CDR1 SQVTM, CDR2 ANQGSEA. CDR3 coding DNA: TGCAGCGCAAAGACTAGCGATGAGCAGTTCTTC. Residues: CSAKTSDEQFF.